This TCR beta chain was sequenced for a study of cytomegalovirus exposure and HLA in healthy donors. Vbeta (60) and Jbeta (13) primers were used in the PCR. Assay: immunoSEQ multiplex PCR; the TCRdb copy retains only in-frame clones and omits some. The table lists about 120,000 clones, 50% to 80% of them singletons. This clone was observed a handful of times. V was cut by 4 bases and J by 2 bases, with 10 bases left in between. Germline CDR1 and CDR2: SGHTS and YDEGEE. The CDR3 runs 13 residues. The source is a woman aged 40 to 55 in good health and CMV-seropositive. The chain carries TRBV5-8 and TRBJ2-7; D gene ambiguous. The specimen sequenced was PBMCs. In DNA form, the CDR3 reads TGTGCCAGCAGCCTGACGGGTCCCTACGAGCAGTACTTC. As protein: CASSLTGPYEQYF.